Shown below are 17 T cell receptor beta chains from a single sample sequenced in a study of early T cells in non-severe SARS-CoV-2 infection. TCRdb re-derived calls from the 5' RACE reads in MiXCR, one entry per CDR3 protein. The repertoire holds fewer than 100,000 distinct CDR3 sequences, with around 6% as singletons. Specimen: whole blood. These receptors were obtained from an adult who was a healthcare worker with PCR-confirmed SARS-CoV-2 infection or an uninfected control (not recorded which).

At least ten counts were recorded for this clonotype. This chain joins TRBV2 and TRBJ1-1, with TRBD1 matching 8 bases. V lost 5 bases and J lost 6; bases outside the gene matches: 11. Germline lookup yields CDR1 SNHLY and CDR2 FYNNEI. The CDR3 extends over 15 amino acids. CDR3 in amino acids: CASSYIGQGVPEAFF. The CDR3 region has the DNA TGTGCCAGCAGTTATATCGGACAGGGAGTTCCTGAAGCTTTCTTT.

In this sample, this clonotype turned up a few times. The V and J genes are TRBV14 and TRBJ2-1; D possibly matches TRBD1 or TRBD2 (5 bases each). The CDR3 loop spans 15 amino acids. From germline, CDR1 is SGHDN and CDR2 FVKESK. With 3 bases removed from V and 7 bases from J, the gap between germline ends came to 16 bases. CDR3 nucleotide sequence: TGTGCCAGCAGCCACAACACGGGGCCAGGGAATGAGCAGTTCTTC. This translates into CASSHNTGPGNEQFF.

This clonotype was seen only a few times. The chain links TRBV5-1 to TRBJ2-7; D ambiguous. Trimming left V 0 bases short and J 3 bases short, with 10 bases between. The CDR3 consists of 14 residues. In germline, CDR1 is SGHRS, CDR2 YFSETQ. The CDR3 spells CASSLGRAGYEQYF. CDR3 sequence (DNA): TGCGCCAGCAGCTTGGGACGGGCAGGCTACGAGCAGTACTTC.

The V call is TRBV19, the J call TRBJ2-7, with TRBD1 as a possible D gene (6 bases). The germline V and J ends were trimmed by 4 bases and 0 bases, with 10 bases remaining between them. CDR1 LNHDA and CDR2 SQIVND come from the germline V gene (reference sequence). The CDR3 has 14 residues. The CDR3 is CASSRGQSSYEQYF. The CDR3 coding sequence is TGTGCCAGTAGTAGGGGACAAAGCTCCTACGAGCAGTACTTC.

This clonotype was seen repeatedly, ten times or more. The J gene is TRBJ2-7, the V gene TRBV20-1, with 11 nucleotides matching TRBD1. J gave up 4 bases and V 3 bases, and 8 bases lay outside the gene matches. Germline V gives CDR1 DFQATT, CDR2 SNEGSKA (reference sequence). There are 15 residues in the CDR3. CDR3 bases: TGCAGTGCTAGTGGCTCGGGACAGGGGGTGTACGAGCAGTACTTC. Residues: CSASGSGQGVYEQYF.

The sample holds many counts of this clonotype. J is TRBJ2-7 and V is TRBV5-4; D assignment may be TRBD1 or TRBD2 (5 bases each). The CDR3 is made up of 17 amino acids. Trimming left V 0 bases short and J 2 bases short, with 18 bases between. Germline loops: CDR1 SGHNT, CDR2 YYREEE (reference sequence). CDR3 residues: CASSLAFSGPDAYEQYF. The CDR3 DNA follows: TGTGCCAGCAGCTTGGCCTTTTCGGGGCCAGACGCCTACGAGCAGTACTTC.

This clonotype was recorded many times. This chain links TRBV7-9 with TRBJ1-5, with D unclear. In germline, CDR1 is SEHNR, CDR2 FQNEAQ (reference sequence). The CDR3 totals 14 residues. V shed 0 bases and J shed 3 bases, with 6 bases lying between them. Here the CDR3 DNA reads TGTGCCAGCAGCTTAGCGCAGATCAATCAGCCCCAGCATTTT. Its translation is CASSLAQINQPQHF. The full variable domain, with the rest looked up from reference TRBV7-9 and TRBJ1-5, is DTGVSQNPRHKITKRGQNVTFRCDPISEHNRLYWYRQTLGQGPEFLTYFQNEAQLEKSRLLSDRFSAERPKGSFSTLEIQRTEQGDSAMYLCASSLAQINQPQHFGDGTRLSIL.

This chain connects TRBV19 to TRBJ2-1; 8 positions agree with TRBD2. Germline loops: CDR1 LNHDA, CDR2 SQIVND (reference sequence). V shed 10 bases, J shed 4 bases, and the junction held 9 bases outside the gene matches. The CDR3 totals 14 residues. The CDR3 DNA reads TGTGCCACCGTCACTAGCGGTAATTACAATGAGCAGTTCTTC. Translated, it gives CATVTSGNYNEQFF.

This clonotype was recorded many times. The chain links TRBV4-2 to TRBJ1-1; 7 positions match TRBD1. The germline V gene has CDR1 LGHNA and CDR2 YNFKEQ. The CDR3 runs to 17 residues. V dropped 2 bases and J dropped 4; count of bases not matched to a gene: 13. In DNA form, the CDR3 reads TGTGCCAGCAGCCAATACGGAAGGCAGGGGGGTGGCACTGAAGCTTTCTTT. Its protein is CASSQYGRQGGGTEAFF.

At least ten counts were recorded for this clonotype. The chain is built from TRBV7-2 and TRBJ2-7; D is unresolved. CDR3 length equals 14 residues. Per the germline V gene, CDR1 is SGHTA and CDR2 is FQGNSA. Trimming took 5 bases from V and 7 from J, leaving 18 bases between them. The CDR3 sequence is CASSRPEPGAEQYF. Written as DNA, the CDR3 is TGTGCCAGCAGCCGACCTGAGCCGGGTGCGGAGCAGTACTTC.

The chain links TRBV28 to TRBJ1-2; 9 nucleotides match TRBD1. V trimming: 7 bases; J trimming: 4 bases; junction bases outside the gene matches: 7. There are 14 residues in the CDR3. Germline V gene sequence: CDR1 MDHEN, CDR2 SYDVKM. The CDR3 here is CASKTTGGSYGYTF. As DNA, the CDR3 is TGTGCCAGCAAAACGACAGGGGGTAGCTATGGCTACACCTTC.

This clonotype was observed at least ten times. The rearrangement joins TRBV11-2 to TRBJ2-1; TRBD1 might be the D (5 bases). Germline V gives CDR1 SGHAT, CDR2 FQNNGV. The CDR3 is 13 amino acids. V lost 1 base, J lost 9 bases, and 10 bases lay in between. The CDR3 loop is CASSLGGSVEQFF. The CDR3 nucleotides read TGTGCCAGCAGCTTAGGGGGCTCGGTTGAGCAGTTCTTC.

This clonotype was seen many times. The chain is built from TRBV20-1 and TRBJ2-3; D perhaps matches TRBD2 (5 bases). V was shortened by 6 bases and J by 1 base, with 14 bases between the two germline ends. The CDR3 consists of 14 residues. Germline CDR1 and CDR2: DFQATT and SNEGSKA (reference sequence). The CDR3 reads CSAPDWLGTDTQYF. The CDR3 region has the DNA TGCAGTGCGCCGGACTGGCTCGGCACAGATACGCAGTATTTT.

This clonotype has just a few counts. The rearrangement links TRBV9 to TRBJ1-3, with 9 positions matching TRBD1. CDR1 and CDR2 (germline): SGDLS, YYNGEE. After removal of 1 base from V and 3 bases from J, the junction contained 2 bases not matched to a gene. This CDR3 region has 15 residues. This chain's CDR3 is CASSVTGGNGNTIYF. The CDR3 DNA follows: TGTGCCAGCAGCGTAACAGGGGGCAATGGAAACACCATATATTTT.

The chain combines TRBV12-5 with TRBJ2-1; 14 bases are a match to TRBD2. Germline-derived CDR1 and CDR2 are LGHNT and FRNRAP. The length of the CDR3 is 15 residues. J was trimmed by 9 bases and V by 6 bases; bases with no gene match: 7. The CDR3 here is CASGLTSGGASEQFF. DNA for the CDR3: TGTGCTAGTGGACTGACTAGCGGGGGGGCCTCTGAGCAGTTCTTC. Filled out from reference TRBV12-5 and TRBJ2-1, the complete variable domain reads DARVTQTPRHKVTEMGQEVTMRCQPILGHNTVFWYRQTMMQGLELLAYFRNRAPLDDSGMPKDRFSAEMPDATLATLKIQPSEPRDSAVYFCASGLTSGGASEQFFGPGTRLTVL.

The gene calls are TRBV5-4 and TRBJ2-2; D gene uncertain. CDR3 length: 14 amino acids. Germline lookup yields CDR1 SGHNT and CDR2 YYREEE (reference sequence). Between the trimmed V and J ends, which lost 4 bases and 5 bases, there was a span of 12 bases. The CDR3 region is CASSPVVATGELFF. The CDR3 DNA reads as TGTGCCAGCAGCCCGGTAGTGGCGACCGGGGAGCTGTTTTTT.

This chain links TRBV5-1 with TRBJ2-3, with D uncertain. V was shortened by 0 bases and J by 2 bases, with 13 bases between the two germline ends. The CDR3 totals 16 residues. Germline-derived CDR1 and CDR2 are SGHRS and YFSETQ. The CDR3 nucleotides are TGCGCCAGCAGCTTGGCCGGGCAGGCGCTCACAGATACGCAGTATTTT. Translation: CASSLAGQALTDTQYF.